The 11 T cell receptor beta chains below come from one sample, sequenced in a study of T-cell memory formation after mild COVID-19. One entry per CDR3 protein, called by TCRdb with MiXCR from the 5' RACE reads. The sample contains 300,000 to 350,000 distinct CDR3 sequences, roughly an eighth of which appear only once. Material for sequencing was PBMCs or a T cell subset sorted from them (not recorded which). These receptors all stem from a man aged 18-30 years who had mild COVID-19 (a few samples of this study predate the infection). Cell type and time point are not known.

The chain recombines TRBV18 with TRBJ1-1, with TRBD1 matching over 7 bases. The germline CDR1 and CDR2 sequences are KGHSH and LQKENI. Losses at the gene ends were 5 bases for V and 0 bases for J; bases not matched to a gene: 9. This CDR3 has 16 amino acids. CDR3 DNA sequence: TGTGCCAGCTCATCTCCGGGACAGAGGGTGAACACTGAAGCTTTCTTT. Its protein product is CASSSPGQRVNTEAFF.

The chain joins TRBV7-2 to TRBJ1-2; TRBD1 agrees at 7 bases. Germline V CDR1 and CDR2: SGHTA, FQGNSA. J lost 1 base, V lost 3 bases, and 8 bases had no gene match. This CDR3 has 16 amino acids. The CDR3 nucleotides read TGTGCCAGCAGCTTCGCAGGGACAGCATATAACTATGGCTACACCTTC. Its translation: CASSFAGTAYNYGYTF. The entire variable domain, with the rest obtained from reference TRBV7-2 and TRBJ1-2, is as follows: GAGVSQSPSNKVTEKGKDVELRCDPISGHTALYWYRQSLGQGLEFLIYFQGNSAPDKSGLPSDRFSAERTGGSVSTLTIQRTQQEDSAVYLCASSFAGTAYNYGYTFGSGTRLTVV.

There are many counts of this clonotype. The genes are TRBV28 and TRBJ2-3; D call uncertain. V was trimmed by 7 bases and J by 5 bases, leaving 13 bases between them. The CDR3 extends over 13 amino acids. Germline assignment: CDR1 MDHEN and CDR2 SYDVKM. In DNA, the CDR3 is TGTGCCAGCACCCCACCGGGCCGAGATACGCAGTATTTT. Its protein is CASTPPGRDTQYF.

This clonotype was recorded a few times. V and J are TRBV6-2 or TRBV6-3 and TRBJ2-7; TRBD2 matches 7 bases. J gave up 5 bases and V 3 bases, and 4 bases lay outside the gene matches. CDR1 is MNHEY, CDR2 SVGEGT, per germline. This CDR3 spans 13 amino acids. CDR3 nucleotide sequence: TGTGCCAGCAGTTATGCGGGGGTTAACGAGCAGTACGTC. Translated, it gives CASSYAGVNEQYV.

The chain joins TRBV7-3 to TRBJ2-1; D uncertain. Deletions cut 5 bases from V and 8 bases from J, with 16 bases between. This CDR3 has 14 residues. Germline V gives CDR1 SGHTA, CDR2 FQGTGA. The CDR3 reads CASSPAWGMDEQFF. DNA for the CDR3: TGTGCCAGCAGCCCCGCCTGGGGTATGGATGAGCAGTTCTTC.

The chain joins TRBV7-9 to TRBJ2-7, with TRBD1 as a possible D gene (6 bases). The CDR3 is made up of 13 amino acids. Germline CDR1 is SEHNR and CDR2 is FQNEAQ (reference sequence). Trimming took 0 bases from V and 3 from J, leaving 6 bases between them. CDR3: CASSLADSYEQYF. CDR3 DNA: TGTGCCAGCAGCTTAGCGGACAGCTACGAGCAGTACTTC.

V and J are TRBV7-9 and TRBJ2-2; 11 bases map to TRBD2. The germline CDR1 and CDR2 sequences are SEHNR and FQNEAQ (reference sequence). V lost 5 bases to trimming and J lost 6 bases; unmatched junction nucleotides: 8. The CDR3 has 16 residues. CDR3: CASSRRGTSGAGELFF. For the CDR3, the DNA is TGTGCCAGCAGCCGAAGAGGGACTAGCGGAGCCGGGGAGCTGTTTTTT.

The sample holds a few counts of this clonotype. J is TRBJ2-1 and V is TRBV10-3, with a tentative D call TRBD2 (6 bases). The CDR3 runs 14 residues. Germline CDR1 is ENHRY and CDR2 is SYGVKD. Trimming shortened V by 2 bases and J by 6 bases, and 11 bases separated the two germline ends. The CDR3 protein is CAISESRDSNEQFF. As DNA, the CDR3 is TGTGCCATCAGTGAGAGCCGGGACTCCAATGAGCAGTTCTTC.

This clonotype was seen at least ten times. V and J are TRBV20-1 and TRBJ2-3; unclear D gene. The ends were cut back, 6 bases at V and 2 bases at J, with 12 bases in the middle. The CDR3 has 13 amino acids. CDR1 and CDR2 (germline): DFQATT, SNEGSKA (reference sequence). The CDR3 DNA sequence: TGCAGTGCCGGACCCGCGGACACAGATACGCAGTATTTT. It is translated as CSAGPADTDTQYF.

The chain links TRBV20-1 to TRBJ1-1; D gene unclear. The CDR3 is 13 amino acids. Trimming cost V 2 bases and J 1 base, with 8 bases left between them. Germline loops: CDR1 DFQATT, CDR2 SNEGSKA (reference sequence). CDR3 residues: CSARHKGNTEAFF. Here the CDR3 DNA reads TGCAGTGCTAGACATAAGGGGAACACTGAAGCTTTCTTT.

Worth noting for this clonotype: One end of the junction is discordant with germline, which a read error may explain. The V gene is TRBV4-3, the J gene TRBJ2-3; D tentatively fits TRBD1 or TRBD2 (5 bases each). The V gene's germline CDR1 is LGHNA and CDR2 YSLEER. There are 13 residues in the CDR3. The CDR3 DNA is TGCTCCAGCAGCCAAGATAGAGGGGTCGGGCAGTATTTT. This gives the protein CSSSQDRGVGQYF.